Shown below are 27 T cell receptor beta chains from a single sample sequenced in a study of blood T cell repertoires in COVID-19. The method was immunoSEQ multiplex PCR; TCRdb's version includes in-frame clones alone and lacks a portion of them. The repertoire holds some 70,000 clones, with under 85% as singletons. Sequencing input: peripheral blood. The source is a man aged 45-60 years with COVID-19, enrolled during active disease.

The rearrangement uses TRBV5-4 and TRBJ2-7; the match to TRBD1 covers 7 bases. The germline CDR1 and CDR2 sequences are SGHNT and YYREEE (reference sequence). The CDR3 runs to 13 residues. Trimming at V came to 3 bases and at J to 4 bases, leaving 4 bases not matched to a gene. The CDR3 region has the DNA TGTGCCAGCAGCTCCCGGGACAGATACGAGCAGTACTTC. Protein product: CASSSRDRYEQYF.

This clone was detected only a few times. This chain joins TRBV18 and TRBJ1-5, with D unresolved. The V end lost 5 bases, the J end lost 7 bases, and 21 bases lay between the germline ends. Germline V gene lookup returns CDR1 KGHSH and CDR2 LQKENI. The CDR3 spans 16 residues. The CDR3, as DNA: TGTGCCAGCTCATTTCAGGAATCAAAGGCGAACCAGCCCCAGCATTTT. As protein: CASSFQESKANQPQHF.

Turning to this clone: The sample holds other DNA sequences that translate to the same CDR3. The rearrangement links TRBV2 to TRBJ1-1; D is uncertain. V was trimmed by 4 bases and J by 1 base, leaving 7 bases between them. CDR1 is SNHLY and CDR2 is FYNNEI in the germline V gene. This CDR3 is 13 amino acids long. The CDR3 DNA follows: TGTGCCAGCAGTGGTCCAGGGAACACTGAAGCTTTCTTT. Amino acid sequence: CASSGPGNTEAFF.

This chain connects TRBV6-5 to TRBJ1-3; TRBD1 agrees at 8 bases. The CDR3 covers 14 residues. With 6 bases clipped from V and 3 bases from J, the junction kept 4 bases outside the gene matches. The V gene's germline CDR1 is MNHEY and CDR2 SVGAGI. The CDR3 DNA follows: TGTGCCAGCAGCCCCAGGGGGCATGGAAACACCATATATTTT. Translation: CASSPRGHGNTIYF.

The chain recombines TRBV19 with TRBJ2-2, with 11 bases that match TRBD2. CDR3 size: 16 residues. Trimming at V came to 9 bases and at J to 7 bases, leaving 13 bases not matched to a gene. CDR1 and CDR2 (germline): LNHDA, SQIVND (reference sequence). CDR3: CASQGSGTSGVGELFF. For the CDR3, the DNA is TGTGCCAGCCAAGGCTCCGGGACTAGCGGCGTCGGGGAGCTGTTTTTT.

The chain carries TRBV29-1 and TRBJ2-3; the match to TRBD2 covers 7 bases. The CDR3 extends over 13 amino acids. CDR1 and CDR2 (germline): SQVTM, ANQGSEA. V shed 3 bases, J shed 3 bases, and the junction held 3 bases outside the gene matches. The CDR3 sequence is CSVDGGGTDTQYF. CDR3 bases: TGCAGCGTTGATGGGGGGGGAACAGATACGCAGTATTTT.

This chain links TRBV19 with TRBJ2-7; 12 positions agree with TRBD2. The CDR3 is 17 amino acids. Germline CDR1 LNHDA, CDR2 SQIVND (reference sequence). V trimming: 4 bases; J trimming: 5 bases; junction bases outside the gene matches: 12. The CDR3 bases are TGTGCCAGTAGTAGGGCCCGACTAGCGGGGGAATTCGACGAGCAGTACTTC. It specifies CASSRARLAGEFDEQYF. Using reference TRBV19 and TRBJ2-7 for the parts outside the CDR3, the full variable domain is DGGITQSPKYLFRKEGQNVTLSCEQNLNHDAMYWYRQDPGQGLRLIYYSQIVNDFQKGDIAEGYSVSREKKESFPLTVTSAQKNPTAFYLCASSRARLAGEFDEQYFGPGTRLTVT.

The CDR3 region is CASNGQGHQETQYF. CDR3 bases: TGCGCCAGCAACGGACAGGGGCACCAAGAGACCCAGTACTTC. V gene TRBV5-1 combines with J gene TRBJ2-5; 9 bases fit TRBD1. The CDR3 extends over 14 amino acids. Looked up from germline, CDR1 is SGHRS and CDR2 is YFSETQ. The trim removed 6 bases at V and 0 bases at J, leaving 3 bases unmatched.

The J gene is TRBJ2-1, the V gene TRBV24-1; 8 nucleotides align to TRBD1. With 3 bases clipped from V and 5 bases from J, the junction kept 5 bases outside the gene matches. Germline CDR1 and CDR2: KGHDR and SFDVKD. The CDR3 length is 15 residues. The CDR3: CATSDAGQGHNEQFF. CDR3 bases: TGTGCCACCAGTGATGCCGGACAGGGACACAATGAGCAGTTCTTC.

This clone showed up just once. This rearrangement joins TRBV11-2 to TRBJ2-7; 7 bases are shared with TRBD1. Germline V gene lookup returns CDR1 SGHAT and CDR2 FQNNGV. With V trimmed by 5 bases and J by 2 bases, 3 bases remained unmatched. The CDR3 is made up of 13 amino acids. This CDR3 reads CASSQDRAYEQYF. The CDR3 DNA sequence: TGTGCCAGCAGCCAAGACAGGGCCTACGAGCAGTACTTC.

This clone was seen a single time. The chain uses TRBV5-5 and TRBJ2-3, with 8 bases fitting TRBD2. Germline loops: CDR1 SGHKS, CDR2 YYEKEE (reference sequence). The CDR3 is 15 amino acids. Unmatched junction bases numbered 7, after V lost 3 bases and J lost 4 bases. The CDR3: CASSWYDGGADTQYF. The DNA for the CDR3 is TGTGCCAGCAGCTGGTACGACGGGGGGGCAGATACGCAGTATTTT.

The genes are TRBV4-2 and TRBJ1-3; 9 bases match TRBD1. Germline assignment: CDR1 LGHNA and CDR2 YNFKEQ. Trimming cost V 0 bases and J 1 base; bases outside gene matches: 4. The CDR3 covers 17 residues. CDR3 residues: CASSQDIGTGSGNTIYF. The CDR3 DNA reads TGTGCCAGCAGCCAAGATATTGGGACAGGGTCTGGAAACACCATATATTTT.

This chain joins TRBV6-5 and TRBJ2-7; D call uncertain. Germline CDR1 reads MNHEY; CDR2 reads SVGAGI. This CDR3 region has 14 residues. Trimming took off 2 bases at V and 3 bases at J, with 11 bases between the two ends. CDR3 sequence reads: CASSYDHLYYEQYF. The CDR3 nucleotides read TGTGCCAGCAGTTACGATCACTTATACTACGAGCAGTACTTC.

This chain connects TRBV7-9 to TRBJ1-2, with D perhaps matching TRBD1 (5 bases). CDR3 length: 13 amino acids. CDR1 is SEHNR, CDR2 FQNEAQ, per germline (reference sequence). V was shortened by 1 base and J by 7 bases, with 10 bases between the two germline ends. The CDR3 protein is CASSLVREGGYTF. In nucleotides, the CDR3 is TGTGCCAGCAGCTTAGTCAGGGAAGGTGGCTACACCTTC. Drawing the rest from reference TRBV7-9 and TRBJ1-2, the complete variable domain is DTGVSQNPRHKITKRGQNVTFRCDPISEHNRLYWYRQTLGQGPEFLTYFQNEAQLEKSRLLSDRFSAERPKGSFSTLEIQRTEQGDSAMYLCASSLVREGGYTFGSGTRLTVV.

The rearrangement joins TRBV29-1 to TRBJ1-1; D call uncertain. V dropped 6 bases and J dropped 3 bases, with 8 bases sitting between them. The CDR3 is 11 residues long. The V gene's germline CDR1 is SQVTM and CDR2 ANQGSEA. The CDR3 loop is CSVPGDTEAFF. For the CDR3, the DNA is TGCAGCGTACCCGGGGACACTGAAGCTTTCTTT.

V is TRBV11-2 and J is TRBJ2-2; D perhaps matches TRBD1 (5 bases). Per the germline V gene, CDR1 is SGHAT and CDR2 is FQNNGV. The CDR3 runs to 13 residues. Trimming took 7 bases from V and 6 from J, leaving 12 bases between them. The CDR3 nucleotides are TGTGCCAGCACCACGACAGAATCCGGGGAGCTGTTTTTT. This encodes CASTTTESGELFF.

In regard to this clone: No conserved phenylalanine or tryptophan ends this CDR3, so it is likely a read error. No DNA is shown, since the ends of the CDR3 on it are uncertain; the CDR3 is the one TCRdb lists. The chain couples TRBV27 to TRBJ1-1; the D call of TRBD1 is as the table states it, not checked on the DNA. With termini counted, the CDR3 has 12 amino acids. Germline CDR1 and CDR2: MNHEY and SMNVEV (reference sequence). CDR3 loop: CASSFPRQGLDI.

The rearrangement uses TRBV29-1 and TRBJ2-3; 9 nucleotides line up with TRBD1. This CDR3 contains 14 residues. CDR1 and CDR2 (germline): SQVTM, ANQGSEA. J lost 4 bases, V lost 5 bases, and 7 bases had no gene match. The CDR3 DNA is TGCAGCGTTTTGAGGACAGGGGTTGCAGATACGCAGTATTTT. Translating it yields CSVLRTGVADTQYF.

The chain recombines TRBV4-1 with TRBJ1-1; 7 positions agree with TRBD1. CDR3 length: 16 amino acids. V was clipped by 5 bases and J by 4 bases; unmatched bases: 13. CDR1 and CDR2 (germline): MGHRA, YSYEKL. The CDR3 bases are TGCGCCAGCAGCATTTCGAGTGGGGCAGGGGGCACTGAAGCTTTCTTT. Translated: CASSISSGAGGTEAFF.

This chain uses TRBV19 with TRBJ2-1; no firm D call. This CDR3 has 15 amino acids. V was shortened by 3 bases and J by 3 bases, with 12 bases between the two germline ends. Germline lookup yields CDR1 LNHDA and CDR2 SQIVND (reference sequence). Here the CDR3 DNA reads TGTGCCAGTAGTATCTCCCTTGTTAGCTACAATGAGCAGTTCTTC. This codes for CASSISLVSYNEQFF.

The chain joins TRBV4-1 to TRBJ1-6; D call uncertain. The CDR3 is made up of 15 amino acids. CDR1 is MGHRA and CDR2 is YSYEKL in the germline V gene. Trimming removed 0 bases from V and 7 bases from J, with 10 bases in between. The CDR3 protein is CASSQDKHENSPLHF. CDR3 DNA sequence: TGCGCCAGCAGCCAAGATAAGCACGAGAATTCACCCCTCCACTTT.

The rearrangement joins TRBV5-1 to TRBJ2-3; 9 bases map to TRBD1. Germline lookup yields CDR1 SGHRS and CDR2 YFSETQ. The CDR3 consists of 14 residues. With 3 bases clipped from V and 6 bases from J, the junction kept 5 bases outside the gene matches. This chain's CDR3 is CASSSGTGLDTQYF. The CDR3 nucleotides are TGCGCCAGCAGCTCCGGGACAGGGCTCGATACGCAGTATTTT.

The V call is TRBV7-2, the J call TRBJ1-5; tentatively, D is TRBD1 (5 bases). With 4 bases removed from V and 3 bases from J, the gap between germline ends came to 10 bases. The germline V gene encodes CDR1 SGHTA and CDR2 FQGNSA. CDR3 length equals 14 residues. CDR3 sequence: CASSSRASNQPQHF. The CDR3 nucleotides read TGTGCCAGCAGCTCCAGGGCCTCCAATCAGCCCCAGCATTTT.

The chain joins TRBV30 to TRBJ2-1, with D tentatively TRBD2 (6 bases). With 5 bases removed from V and 3 bases from J, the gap between germline ends came to 14 bases. CDR3 length equals 14 residues. CDR1 is GTSNPN, CDR2 SVGIG, per germline (reference sequence). CDR3 protein: CAWDGGSGYNEQFF. As DNA, the CDR3 is TGTGCCTGGGACGGTGGTAGCGGCTACAATGAGCAGTTCTTC.

Regarding this clone: A junction boundary mismatches the germline segment, possibly from a read error. This sequence joins TRBV2 and TRBJ1-3; TRBD1 agrees at 8 bases. There are 16 residues in the CDR3. Per germline, CDR1 SNHLY and CDR2 FYNNEI. In DNA, the CDR3 is TGTGCCAGCAGCGAAGGACAGGGTTCGGGTGGAAACACCATATATTTT. Translated, it gives CASSEGQGSGGNTIYF. Looking up the rest from reference TRBV2 and TRBJ1-3 gives the full variable domain: EPEVTQTPSHQVTQMGQEVILRCVPISNHLYFYWYRQILGQKVEFLVSFYNNEISEKSEIFDDQFSVERPDGSNFTLKIRSTKLEDSAMYFCASSEGQGSGGNTIYFGEGSWLTVV.

The chain carries TRBV11-2 and TRBJ2-1; 9 nucleotides match TRBD2. The germline V gene encodes CDR1 SGHAT and CDR2 FQNNGV. This CDR3 region has 14 residues. Trimming removed 1 base from V and 7 bases from J; junction bases left unmatched: 2. The DNA of the CDR3 is TGTGCCAGCAGCTTAGTCCTAGCGGGGAATGAGCAGTTCTTC. It encodes CASSLVLAGNEQFF.

This chain joins TRBV5-1 and TRBJ2-7; D perhaps matches TRBD1 (5 bases). The CDR3 is 15 residues long. The V gene lost 0 bases and the J gene lost 0 bases, with 10 bases spanning the gap. CDR1 is SGHRS and CDR2 is YFSETQ in the germline V gene. CDR3 residues: CASSLEQGSSYEQYF. The CDR3 nucleotides are TGCGCCAGCAGCTTGGAGCAGGGAAGCTCCTACGAGCAGTACTTC.